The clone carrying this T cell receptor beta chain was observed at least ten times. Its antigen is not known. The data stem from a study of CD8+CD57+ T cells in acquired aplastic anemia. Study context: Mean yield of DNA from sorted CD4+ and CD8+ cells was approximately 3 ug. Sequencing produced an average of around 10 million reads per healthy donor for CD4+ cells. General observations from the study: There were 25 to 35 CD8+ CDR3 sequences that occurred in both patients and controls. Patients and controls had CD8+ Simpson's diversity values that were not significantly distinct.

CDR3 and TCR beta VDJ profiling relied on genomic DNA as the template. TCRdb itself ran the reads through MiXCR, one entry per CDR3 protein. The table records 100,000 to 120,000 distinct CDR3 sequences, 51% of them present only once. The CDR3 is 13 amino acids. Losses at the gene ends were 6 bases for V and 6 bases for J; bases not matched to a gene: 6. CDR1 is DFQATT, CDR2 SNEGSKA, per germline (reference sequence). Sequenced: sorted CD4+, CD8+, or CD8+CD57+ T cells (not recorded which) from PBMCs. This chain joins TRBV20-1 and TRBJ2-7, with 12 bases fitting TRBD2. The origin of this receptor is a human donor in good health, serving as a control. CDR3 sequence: CSAPLAGGPEQYF. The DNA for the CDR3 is TGCAGTGCCCCACTAGCGGGGGGACCCGAGCAGTACTTC.